Each of the 29 T cell receptor beta chains below was sequenced from the same sample in a study of T cells after yellow fever vaccination. TCRdb re-analysed the 5' RACE reads in MiXCR, keeping a single row per CDR3 protein. The sample lists about 400,000 distinct CDR3 sequences; under 14% were seen once. Sequencing used PBMCs, obtained on the day of the first yellow fever vaccination. Receptor source: a man aged 18 to 30 who received the YFV17D yellow fever vaccine.

This clonotype was seen only a few times. The CDR3: CASRITGSPHTDTQYF. CDR3 DNA sequence: TGTGCCAGCAGGATTACAGGGAGCCCCCACACAGATACGCAGTATTTT. The gene calls are TRBV6-1 and TRBJ2-3; D possibly corresponds to TRBD1 (6 bases). CDR1 is MNHNS and CDR2 is SASEGT in the germline V gene. This CDR3 contains 16 residues. Trimming took 6 bases from V and 2 from J, leaving 18 bases between them.

This clonotype was counted ten times or more. The gene calls are TRBV6-5 and TRBJ2-5, with D perhaps matching TRBD2 (6 bases). Germline assignment: CDR1 MNHEY and CDR2 SVGAGI. This CDR3 is built from 14 residues. Trimming removed 4 bases from V and 1 base from J, with 10 bases in between. CDR3 sequence reads: CASSFGTSQETQYF. As DNA, the CDR3 is TGTGCCAGCAGTTTTGGGACTTCCCAAGAGACCCAGTACTTC.

This chain joins TRBV4-2 and TRBJ2-5, with D tentatively TRBD2 (7 bases). The CDR3 is 15 amino acids. V was clipped by 2 bases and J by 4 bases, with 14 bases between them. The germline gives CDR1 LGHNA, CDR2 YNFKEQ. CDR3 sequence: CASSQFGGPGETQYF. CDR3 DNA sequence: TGTGCCAGCAGCCAATTCGGGGGGCCGGGAGAGACCCAGTACTTC.

The table lists this clonotype with a few counts. CDR3 nucleotide sequence: TGCAGTGCTAGAGCAGTCGTTGAGTATTTT. This gives the protein CSARAVVEYF. This chain joins TRBV20-1 and TRBJ2-3; D ambiguous. The CDR3 has 10 amino acids. Germline-derived CDR1 and CDR2 are DFQATT and SNEGSKA (reference sequence). V was trimmed by 1 base and J by 13 bases, leaving 9 bases between them.

The chain couples TRBV5-1 to TRBJ2-5; maybe TRBD2 (5 bases). V lost 0 bases to trimming and J lost 2 bases, with 14 bases between them. This CDR3 has 16 amino acids. Looked up from germline, CDR1 is SGHRS and CDR2 is YFSETQ. This CDR3 reads CASSLDVRAGQETQYF. The CDR3 DNA reads as TGCGCCAGCAGCTTGGACGTGAGGGCAGGACAAGAGACCCAGTACTTC.

This clonotype occurred a few times. The chain links TRBV6-5 to TRBJ1-6; D remains unclear. Trimming removed 4 bases from V and 10 bases from J, with 14 bases in between. This CDR3 region has 14 residues. CDR1 is MNHEY, CDR2 SVGAGI, per germline. The CDR3 spells CASSFGPHTSPLHF. The CDR3 DNA follows: TGTGCCAGCAGTTTTGGCCCCCATACGTCACCCCTCCACTTT.

The gene calls are TRBV27 and TRBJ2-1, with 13 bases matching TRBD2. Per the germline V gene, CDR1 is MNHEY and CDR2 is SMNVEV (reference sequence). The CDR3 spans 15 residues. V gave up 8 bases and J gave up 5 bases; unmatched junction bases: 6. The CDR3: CASRLAGGPNNEQFF. The CDR3 DNA is TGTGCCAGCCGACTAGCGGGGGGACCTAACAATGAGCAGTTCTTC.

The rearrangement uses TRBV7-9 and TRBJ1-1, with 10 positions matching TRBD1. J was trimmed by 1 base and V by 3 bases; bases with no gene match: 5. CDR1 is SEHNR and CDR2 is FQNEAQ in the germline V gene (reference sequence). The CDR3 covers 16 residues. The CDR3 spells CASSFSRDRGNTEAFF. CDR3 nucleotide sequence: TGTGCCAGCAGCTTCTCCCGGGACAGGGGGAACACTGAAGCTTTCTTT.

This clonotype was observed at least ten times. The chain combines TRBV7-2 with TRBJ2-3; 8 positions match TRBD2. The length of the CDR3 is 14 residues. The junction had 7 bases not matched to a gene; V was cut back by 5 bases and J by 6 bases. From germline, CDR1 is SGHTA and CDR2 FQGNSA. This CDR3 is CASSTGGAADTQYF. In DNA, the CDR3 is TGTGCCAGCAGCACCGGGGGGGCGGCTGATACGCAGTATTTT.

The chain couples TRBV12-3 or TRBV12-4 to TRBJ2-1, with 9 bases matching TRBD1. The CDR3 length is 16 residues. The trim removed 5 bases at V and 5 bases at J, leaving 10 bases unmatched. The chain's CDR3 is CASSPRDRATNNEQFF. The CDR3 nucleotides are TGTGCCAGCAGTCCCCGGGACAGGGCTACTAACAATGAGCAGTTCTTC.

This clonotype was observed many times. J is TRBJ2-6 and V is TRBV20-1, with TRBD1 matching over 8 bases. Germline V CDR1 and CDR2: DFQATT, SNEGSKA (reference sequence). The CDR3 consists of 14 residues. The V gene end was trimmed by 3 bases and the J gene end by 2 bases; junction bases not matched to a gene: 0. In nucleotides, the CDR3 is TGCAGTGCTAGGACAGGGGCTGGGGCCAACGTCCTGACTTTC. It is translated as CSARTGAGANVLTF.

The V and J genes are TRBV29-1 and TRBJ2-1, with D perhaps matching TRBD1 (6 bases). Germline V lookup: CDR1 SQVTM, CDR2 ANQGSEA. Trimming removed 7 bases from V and 2 bases from J, with 12 bases in between. The CDR3 has 13 amino acids. Written as DNA, the CDR3 is TGCAGCGGCACCACAGGGACCTACAATGAGCAGTTCTTC. Translating it yields CSGTTGTYNEQFF.

J is TRBJ1-2 and V is TRBV7-2; no clear D gene. The germline CDR1 and CDR2 sequences are SGHTA and FQGNSA. Between the trimmed V and J ends, which lost 5 bases and 3 bases, there was a span of 19 bases. The CDR3 loop spans 16 amino acids. DNA of the CDR3: TGTGCCAGCAGCCTTCCGCTAGGGTACAAGTACTATGGCTACACCTTC. Translated, it gives CASSLPLGYKYYGYTF. Full variable domain (missing parts from reference TRBV7-2 and TRBJ1-2): GAGVSQSPSNKVTEKGKDVELRCDPISGHTALYWYRQSLGQGLEFLIYFQGNSAPDKSGLPSDRFSAERTGGSVSTLTIQRTQQEDSAVYLCASSLPLGYKYYGYTFGSGTRLTVV.

This sequence joins TRBV12-3 or TRBV12-4 and TRBJ2-1, with 9 nucleotides matching TRBD1. The V and J ends lost 1 base and 5 bases, in that order; junction bases with no gene match: 12. This CDR3 has 18 amino acids. The CDR3 is CASSLVSLRTGANNEQFF. For the CDR3, the DNA is TGTGCCAGCAGTTTAGTCTCCCTCAGGACAGGGGCAAACAATGAGCAGTTCTTC.

This clonotype was observed a few times. The chain joins TRBV6-2 or TRBV6-3 to TRBJ2-2; D gene uncertain. V shed 0 bases and J shed 6 bases, with 11 bases lying between them. This CDR3 has 15 amino acids. CDR1 is MNHEY, CDR2 SVGEGT, per germline. The CDR3 loop reads CASSYSSPPSGELFF. The CDR3, as DNA: TGTGCCAGCAGTTACTCATCCCCCCCATCCGGGGAGCTGTTTTTT.

This clonotype turned up a few times. CDR3 coding DNA: TGTGCCAGCAGAAAACTAGCGGGGGGTGCCTACGAGCAGTACGTC. Residues: CASRKLAGGAYEQYV. The V gene is TRBV6-1, the J gene TRBJ2-7; 12 nucleotides line up with TRBD2. The V gene's germline CDR1 is MNHNS and CDR2 SASEGT. The ends lost 6 bases at V and 2 bases at J; junction bases unmatched: 5. The CDR3 loop spans 15 amino acids.

The chain has TRBV7-9 and TRBJ1-1; D is uncertain. CDR3 length equals 13 residues. Trimming shortened V by 6 bases and J by 5 bases, and 13 bases separated the two germline ends. Germline values: CDR1 SEHNR, CDR2 FQNEAQ (reference sequence). The CDR3 DNA reads TGTGCCAGCAGTACCCCCGGCGGGACTGAAGCTTTCTTT. This encodes CASSTPGGTEAFF.

The chain is built from TRBV20-1 and TRBJ1-6; possible D gene TRBD1, 5 bases. Trimming pared 7 bases from V and 0 bases from J, leaving 10 bases between. The CDR3 is 14 residues long. CDR1 is DFQATT, CDR2 SNEGSKA, per germline (reference sequence). Here the CDR3 reads CSGGEGSYNSPLHF. The CDR3, as DNA: TGCAGTGGGGGGGAGGGCTCCTATAATTCACCCCTCCACTTT.

Only a few counts were recorded for this clonotype. The chain employs TRBV5-5 and TRBJ2-5; perhaps TRBD2 as D (7 bases). Trimming left V 4 bases short and J 1 base short, with 17 bases between. Germline V CDR1 and CDR2: SGHKS, YYEKEE (reference sequence). The CDR3 runs 16 residues. In DNA, the CDR3 is TGTGCCAGCAGCCGGGGGGCGGGGGCGGTCCAAGAGACCCAGTACTTC. Translated: CASSRGAGAVQETQYF.

This clonotype was seen a handful of times. The chain recombines TRBV13 with TRBJ1-6; TRBD1 matches at 8 bases. The CDR3 is made up of 14 amino acids. CDR1 and CDR2 from the germline V gene are PRHDT and FYEKMQ (reference sequence). After removal of 5 bases from V and 8 bases from J, the junction contained 5 bases not matched to a gene. The chain's CDR3 is CASSTGQGDSPLHF. CDR3 coding DNA: TGTGCCAGCAGCACCGGACAGGGAGATTCACCCCTCCACTTT. The whole variable domain, remainder taken from reference TRBV13 and TRBJ1-6, is AAGVIQSPRHLIKEKRETATLKCYPIPRHDTVYWYQQGPGQDPQFLISFYEKMQSDKGSIPDRFSAQQFSDYHSELNMSSLELGDSALYFCASSTGQGDSPLHFGNGTRLTVT.

This chain links TRBV28 with TRBJ2-1; no clear D. CDR1 and CDR2 from the germline V gene are MDHEN and SYDVKM. V was shortened by 6 bases and J by 0 bases, with 9 bases between the two germline ends. The CDR3 extends over 14 amino acids. CDR3 coding DNA: TGTGCCAGCAGCTCGGAAAGCTCCTACAATGAGCAGTTCTTC. Encoded protein: CASSSESSYNEQFF.

J is TRBJ2-2 and V is TRBV9; D is perhaps TRBD2 (7 bases). The CDR3 has 16 amino acids. CDR1 SGDLS and CDR2 YYNGEE come from the germline V gene. The germline V and J ends were trimmed by 0 bases and 0 bases, with 9 bases remaining between them. CDR3 nucleotides: TGTGCCAGCAGCGTAGCCGGGGGGCCGAACACCGGGGAGCTGTTTTTT. It codes for CASSVAGGPNTGELFF.

This clonotype was observed a handful of times. The chain joins TRBV20-1 to TRBJ1-1, with D unclear. This CDR3 contains 11 residues. V lost 4 bases to trimming and J lost 7 bases, with 10 bases between them. CDR1 and CDR2 (germline): DFQATT, SNEGSKA (reference sequence). The CDR3 protein is CSATERGEAFF. CDR3 bases: TGCAGTGCTACGGAGCGGGGTGAAGCTTTCTTT.

This clonotype has at least ten counts. The chain employs TRBV12-3 or TRBV12-4 and TRBJ2-2; D ambiguous. Between the trimmed V and J ends, which lost 6 bases and 5 bases, there was a span of 10 bases. The CDR3 is 13 amino acids. CDR3 region: CASSRQTTGELFF. In nucleotides, the CDR3 is TGTGCCAGCAGCCGGCAAACTACCGGGGAGCTGTTTTTT.

CDR3 nucleotides: TGTGCCAGCCCTGGGGGGGGTCCCAACAATGAGCAGTTCTTC. It translates to CASPGGGPNNEQFF. This chain connects TRBV27 to TRBJ2-1; 7 bases fit TRBD2. CDR1 is MNHEY and CDR2 is SMNVEV in the germline V gene (reference sequence). The trim removed 8 bases at V and 5 bases at J, leaving 9 bases unmatched. This CDR3 region has 14 residues.

This clonotype occurred a few times. The rearrangement links TRBV6-2 or TRBV6-3 to TRBJ2-2; 7 nucleotides line up with TRBD1. Germline V gene sequence: CDR1 MNHEY, CDR2 SVGEGT. The CDR3 is 14 amino acids. V trimming: 6 bases; J trimming: 5 bases; junction bases outside the gene matches: 6. This CDR3 is CASRTRGSTGELFF. The CDR3 region has the DNA TGTGCCAGCAGGACCAGGGGGTCTACCGGGGAGCTGTTTTTT.

The chain combines TRBV9 with TRBJ1-1; 7 bases map to TRBD1. The CDR3 loop spans 15 amino acids. CDR1 and CDR2 (germline): SGDLS, YYNGEE. The V gene end was trimmed by 4 bases and the J gene end by 0 bases; junction bases not matched to a gene: 6. CDR3 DNA: TGTGCCAGCAGCTACGGACAGGAAATGAACACTGAAGCTTTCTTT. This translates into CASSYGQEMNTEAFF.

This clonotype appeared a few times. The chain employs TRBV7-2 and TRBJ1-5; D unresolved. Between the trimmed V and J ends, which lost 5 bases and 6 bases, there was a span of 8 bases. Per the germline V gene, CDR1 is SGHTA and CDR2 is FQGNSA. This CDR3 region has 12 residues. The CDR3: CASSPASQPQHF. The CDR3 DNA sequence: TGTGCCAGCAGCCCGGCGAGTCAGCCCCAGCATTTT.

This rearrangement joins TRBV19 to TRBJ2-7; D is unresolved. Germline V gene data show CDR1 as LNHDA and CDR2 as SQIVND (reference sequence). The V gene lost 4 bases and the J gene lost 7 bases, with 14 bases spanning the gap. This CDR3 has 13 residues. The CDR3 region is CASSNPGREEQYF. In DNA, the CDR3 is TGTGCCAGTAGTAACCCAGGACGAGAGGAGCAGTACTTC.